There are a few counts of the clone carrying this T cell receptor beta chain. The antigen remains unidentified. This specimen belongs to a study of T cell responses to AZD1222 COVID-19 vaccine. This CDR3 region has 17 residues. Germline loops: CDR1 LNHNV, CDR2 YYDKDF (reference sequence). The V end was cut by 5 bases, the J end by 2 bases, with 19 bases between. Study results and limitations: Epitopes outside B.1.351 and B.1.1.7 mutated regions reportedly drew nearly half of spike TCRs.

Here immunoSEQ multiplex PCR was the method, and the copy in TCRdb shows in-frame clones only, minus some. The sample consists of 68,000 or so clones, 80% of them appearing once. This sequence joins TRBV15 and TRBJ1-5; D is unresolved. This TCR derives from an adult in good health. The source was peripheral blood, collected on day 0 of AZD1222 vaccination. The CDR3 spells CATSGRSILVGNQPQHF. The CDR3 DNA reads TGTGCCACCAGCGGGCGGTCTATTTTGGTGGGCAATCAGCCCCAGCATTTT. Drawing the rest from reference TRBV15 and TRBJ1-5, the complete variable domain is DAMVIQNPRYQVTQFGKPVTLSCSQTLNHNVMYWYQQKSSQAPKLLFHYYDKDFNNEADTPDNFQSRRPNTSFCFLDIRSPGLGDTAMYLCATSGRSILVGNQPQHFGDGTRLSIL.